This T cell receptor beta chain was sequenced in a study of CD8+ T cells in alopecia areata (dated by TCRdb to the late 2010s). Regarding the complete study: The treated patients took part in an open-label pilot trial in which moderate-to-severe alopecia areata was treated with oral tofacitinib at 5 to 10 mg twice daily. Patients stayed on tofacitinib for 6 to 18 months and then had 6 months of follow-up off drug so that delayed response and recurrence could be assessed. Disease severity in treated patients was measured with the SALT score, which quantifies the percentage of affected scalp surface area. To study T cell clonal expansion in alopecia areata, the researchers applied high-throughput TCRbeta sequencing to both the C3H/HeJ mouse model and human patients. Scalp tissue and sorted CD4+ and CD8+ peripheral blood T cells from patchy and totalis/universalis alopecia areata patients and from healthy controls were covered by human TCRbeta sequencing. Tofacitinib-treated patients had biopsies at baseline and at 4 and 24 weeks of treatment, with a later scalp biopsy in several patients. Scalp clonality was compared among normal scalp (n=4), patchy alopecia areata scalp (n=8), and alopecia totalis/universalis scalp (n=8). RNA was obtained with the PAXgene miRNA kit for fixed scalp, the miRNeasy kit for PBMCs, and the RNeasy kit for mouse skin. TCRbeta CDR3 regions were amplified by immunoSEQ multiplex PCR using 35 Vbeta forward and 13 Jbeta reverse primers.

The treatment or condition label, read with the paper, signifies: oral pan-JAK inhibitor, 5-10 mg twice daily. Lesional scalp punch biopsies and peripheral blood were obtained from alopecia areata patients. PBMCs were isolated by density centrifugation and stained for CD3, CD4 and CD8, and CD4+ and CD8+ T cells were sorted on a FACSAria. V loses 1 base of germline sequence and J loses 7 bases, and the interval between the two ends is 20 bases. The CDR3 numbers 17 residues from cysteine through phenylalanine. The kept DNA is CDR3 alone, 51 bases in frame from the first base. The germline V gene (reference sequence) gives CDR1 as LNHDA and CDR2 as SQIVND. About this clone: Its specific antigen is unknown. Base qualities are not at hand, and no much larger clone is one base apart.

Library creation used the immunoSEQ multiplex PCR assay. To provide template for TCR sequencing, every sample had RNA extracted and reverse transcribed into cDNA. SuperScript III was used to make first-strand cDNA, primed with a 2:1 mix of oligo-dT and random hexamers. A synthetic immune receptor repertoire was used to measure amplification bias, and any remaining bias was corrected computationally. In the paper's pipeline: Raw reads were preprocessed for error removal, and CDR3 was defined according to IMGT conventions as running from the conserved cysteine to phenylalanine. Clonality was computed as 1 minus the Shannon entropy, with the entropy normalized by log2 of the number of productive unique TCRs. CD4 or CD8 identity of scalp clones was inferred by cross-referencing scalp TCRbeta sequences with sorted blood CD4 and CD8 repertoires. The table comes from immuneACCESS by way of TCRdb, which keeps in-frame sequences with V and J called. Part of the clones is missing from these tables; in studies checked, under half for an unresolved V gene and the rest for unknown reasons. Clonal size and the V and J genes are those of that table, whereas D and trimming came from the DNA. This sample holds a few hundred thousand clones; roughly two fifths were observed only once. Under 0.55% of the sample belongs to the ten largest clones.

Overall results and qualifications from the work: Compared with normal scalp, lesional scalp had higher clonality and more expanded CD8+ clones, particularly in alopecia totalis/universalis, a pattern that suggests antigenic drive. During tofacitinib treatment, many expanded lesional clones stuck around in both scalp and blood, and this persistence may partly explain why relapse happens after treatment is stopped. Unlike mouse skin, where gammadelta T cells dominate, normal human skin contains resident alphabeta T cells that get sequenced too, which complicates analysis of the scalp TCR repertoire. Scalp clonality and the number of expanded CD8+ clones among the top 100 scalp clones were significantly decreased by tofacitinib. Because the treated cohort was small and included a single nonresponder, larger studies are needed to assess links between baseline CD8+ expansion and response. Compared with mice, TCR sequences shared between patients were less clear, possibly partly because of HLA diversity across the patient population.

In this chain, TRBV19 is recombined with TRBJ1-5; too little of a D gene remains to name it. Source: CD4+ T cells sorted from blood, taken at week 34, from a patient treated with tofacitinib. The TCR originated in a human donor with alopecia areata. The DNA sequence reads TGTGCCAGTAGTATAGGTTGGGTGAGTCAAGGGTCCCAGCCCCAGCATTTT. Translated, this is CASSIGWVSQGSQPQHF.